A selection of T cell receptor beta chains follows, all from one sample in a study of shared clonotypes between healthy human individuals. Here immunoSEQ multiplex PCR was the method, and the copy in TCRdb shows in-frame clones only, minus some. The sample lists about 1.1 million clones, 60% to 85% occurring once. Sequencing used memory CD4+ T cells from PBMCs. Source of these receptors: a man in his late teens or twenties in good health. Some clones in this sample may be carry-over from other donors' samples. Both conserved end residues are part of each CDR3. A D gene is named only where the DNA matches it firmly. Clone size is not always given. Where it is, it says once, few, many or a class for expanded clones.

TRBJ2-7 . . TRBV6-1 CASSSGATYEQYF TGTGCCAGCAGCTCCGGGGCTACCTACGAGCAGTACTTC
TRBJ1-4 . . TRBV7-9 CASSSWTELNEKLFF TGTGCCAGCAGCTCGTGGACAGAGCTAAATGAAAAACTGTTTTTT
TRBJ1-1 TRBD1 few TRBV5-1 CTSSIRTGGEAFF TGCACCAGCAGCATACGGACAGGGGGCGAAGCTTTCTTT
TRBJ1-2 . . TRBV27 CASSFPGAGYTF TGTGCCAGCAGTTTCCCCGGTGCTGGCTACACCTTC
TRBJ1-1 . few TRBV7-2 CASSLRTPNTEAFF TGTGCCAGCAGCTTACGGACCCCGAACACTGAAGCTTTCTTT
TRBJ2-2 TRBD1 . TRBV18 CASSPRQGNTGELFF TGTGCCAGCTCACCGAGACAGGGGAACACCGGGGAGCTGTTTTTT
TRBJ1-1 . . TRBV28 CASRLPRTNTEAFF TGTGCCAGCAGACTTCCAAGAACGAACACTGAAGCTTTCTTT
TRBJ2-3 TRBD2 . TRBV6-1 CASPPSGRTDTQYF TGTGCCAGTCCACCTAGCGGGAGGACAGATACGCAGTATTTT
TRBJ1-2 TRBD1 . TRBV28 CASSSTGGSGLLGYTF TGTGCCAGCAGTAGCACAGGGGGCTCGGGCCTTCTTGGCTACACCTTC
TRBJ2-2 . . TRBV5-1 CASSRQIADPAGELFF TGCGCCAGCAGCCGGCAAATCGCAGATCCAGCCGGGGAGCTGTTTTTT
TRBJ1-5 . few TRBV4-2 CASSQGRGIPNQPQHF TGTGCCAGCAGCCAGGGCAGGGGTATCCCCAATCAGCCCCAGCATTTT
TRBJ2-5 . . TRBV7-2 CASMGETQYF TGTGCCAGCATGGGGGAGACCCAGTACTTC
TRBJ2-2 . few TRBV5-4 CASSLGGRNTGELFF TGTGCCAGCAGCCTCGGGGGGCGCAACACCGGGGAGCTGTTTTTT
TRBJ2-2 . . TRBV5-4 CASSLAARSSLFF TGTGCCAGCAGCTTGGCTGCCCGATCTTCGCTGTTTTTT
TRBJ1-3 . . TRBV4-3 CASSQEPGNTIYF TGCGCCAGCAGCCAAGAACCTGGAAACACCATATATTTT
TRBJ2-3 TRBD2 . TRBV5-4 CASSRPGTSGRGGTDTQYF TGTGCCAGCAGTCGCCCAGGGACTAGCGGGAGGGGAGGCACAGATACGCAGTATTTT
TRBJ1-5 . . TRBV18 CASSPQQEGNQPQHF TGTGCCAGCTCACCGCAACAGGAAGGCAATCAGCCCCAGCATTTT
TRBJ2-5 . few TRBV4-1 CASSLLNTQETQYF TGCGCCAGCAGCCTCCTGAACACACAAGAGACCCAGTACTTC
TRBJ2-1 . . TRBV11-3 CASSLFAGTNSGEQFF TGTGCCAGCAGCTTATTTGCGGGAACCAATTCGGGTGAGCAGTTCTTC
TRBJ1-4 . . TRBV7-2 CASSRDGISFNEKLFF TGTGCCAGCAGCCGGGATGGGATATCGTTTAATGAAAAACTGTTTTTT
TRBJ2-5 TRBD1 . TRBV5-1 CASSNGQAKTQYF TGCGCCAGCAGCAACGGACAGGCCAAGACCCAGTACTTC
TRBJ1-6 . . TRBV30 CAATGIYNSPLHF TGTGCTGCAACAGGAATCTATAATTCACCCCTCCACTTT
TRBJ1-1 . . TRBV11-2 CASSLDLRLNTEAFF TGTGCCAGCAGCTTAGATCTTAGGCTGAACACTGAAGCTTTCTTT
TRBJ2-2 TRBD1 . TRBV18 CASSPRQGTGELFF TGTGCCAGCTCACCTAGACAGGGCACCGGGGAGCTGTTTTTT
TRBJ2-1 . . TRBV5-1 CASSRMGRTQYNEQFF TGCGCCAGCAGCCGAATGGGACGGACCCAATACAATGAGCAGTTCTTC
TRBJ1-1 TRBD1 . TRBV5-1 CASSPGTGGTEAFF TGCGCCAGCAGCCCCGGGACAGGGGGGACTGAAGCTTTCTTT
TRBJ2-2 . . TRBV18 CASSPRVNTGELFF TGTGCCAGCTCACCAAGAGTAAACACCGGGGAGCTGTTTTTT
TRBJ2-7 TRBD2 few TRBV19 CASTASGVSYEQYF TGTGCCAGTACGGCTAGCGGGGTCTCCTACGAGCAGTACTTC
TRBJ2-1 TRBD2 . TRBV7-2 CASTDRLAGTEQFF TGTGCCAGCACCGACCGACTAGCGGGAACCGAGCAGTTCTTC
TRBJ2-7 TRBD1 . TRBV30 CAWGGQAVGEQYF TGTGCCTGGGGGGGACAGGCGGTGGGAGAGCAGTACTTC
TRBJ2-6 . . TRBV5-1 CASSLRDPSGANVLTF TGCGCCAGCAGCTTGCGAGACCCCTCTGGGGCCAACGTCCTGACTTTC
TRBJ2-5 . . TRBV11-1 CASSSDPYAETQYF TGTGCCAGCAGCTCTGACCCCTACGCGGAGACCCAGTACTTC
TRBJ2-5 . . TRBV5-4 CASSPAWGETQYF TGTGCCAGCAGCCCGGCCTGGGGAGAGACCCAGTACTTC
TRBJ1-2 . . TRBV6-5 CASSYSGTRGDGYTF TGTGCCAGCAGTTACTCTGGGACCAGAGGCGATGGCTACACCTTC
TRBJ1-5 . . TRBV28 CASRTLTSGRAYSNQPQHF TGTGCCAGCAGGACTTTAACCTCGGGAAGGGCTTATAGCAATCAGCCCCAGCATTTT
TRBJ2-1 . . TRBV28 CASSLHGTLPYNEQFF TGTGCCAGCAGTTTGCACGGGACCCTGCCCTACAATGAGCAGTTCTTC
TRBJ2-7 . many TRBV27 CASSLRRGPYEQYF TGTGCCAGCAGTTTAAGGCGGGGACCCTACGAGCAGTACTTC
TRBJ1-1 . once TRBV18 CASSPAGMNTEAFF TGTGCCAGCTCACCAGCAGGGATGAACACTGAAGCTTTCTTT
TRBJ2-1 . . TRBV11-3 CASSLGVGSSYNEQFF TGTGCCAGCAGCTTGGGCGTTGGGAGCTCCTACAATGAGCAGTTCTTC
TRBJ1-4 TRBD1 . TRBV6-1 CASSDISGTVEKLFF TGTGCCAGCAGCGATATATCCGGGACAGTCGAAAAACTGTTTTTT
TRBJ2-5 . . TRBV30 CAWTGGETQYF TGTGCCTGGACAGGAGGAGAGACCCAGTACTTC
TRBJ2-7 . . TRBV7-7 CASSLALFPSYEQYF TGTGCCAGCAGCTTAGCGCTTTTTCCCTCCTACGAGCAGTACTTC
TRBJ1-4 TRBD1 . TRBV7-9 CASSPEGDRAGLFF TGTGCCAGCAGCCCCGAGGGGGACAGGGCGGGTCTGTTTTTT
TRBJ1-4 . . TRBV6-4 CASRPNEKLFF TGTGCCAGCCGTCCGAATGAAAAACTGTTTTTT
TRBJ1-5 . . TRBV30 CAWSSDGRQPQHF TGTGCCTGGAGTTCTGATGGGAGGCAGCCCCAGCATTTT
TRBJ2-1 TRBD1 . TRBV10-3 CAISPPGQGRNEQFF TGTGCCATCAGCCCTCCGGGACAGGGCCGTAATGAGCAGTTCTTC
TRBJ2-3 TRBD1 . TRBV6-1 CASSEFLQGVGAQYF TGTGCCAGCAGTGAATTTCTCCAGGGGGTAGGTGCGCAGTATTTT
TRBJ1-1 . . TRBV6-4 CASRPRGWDTEAFF TGTGCCAGCAGACCCAGGGGCTGGGACACTGAAGCTTTCTTT
TRBJ2-1 . . TRBV29-1 CSVEHFGFDEQFF TGCAGCGTTGAACATTTTGGCTTCGATGAGCAGTTCTTC
TRBJ2-7 . few TRBV10-2 CASSDPAPYEQYF TGCGCCAGCAGTGACCCAGCTCCCTACGAGCAGTACTTC
TRBJ2-7 . . TRBV5-1 CASTSDLLSSYEQYF TGCGCCAGCACCTCGGACCTATTAAGCTCCTACGAGCAGTACTTC
TRBJ2-7 TRBD2 once TRBV19 CASSLRTSGSYEQYF TGTGCCAGTAGCCTCCGGACTAGCGGTTCCTACGAGCAGTACTTC
TRBJ2-7 TRBD2 . TRBV4-3 CASRYIGTSGNDEQYF TGCGCCAGCCGGTACATTGGGACTAGCGGGAATGACGAGCAGTACTTC
TRBJ2-7 . . TRBV7-2 CASSLDGSRYEQYF TGTGCCAGCAGCTTAGACGGGAGTCGGTACGAGCAGTACTTC